This TCR beta chain came from a study of T cell repertoires in cytomegalovirus infection (dated by TCRdb to about 2019). Notes on the research overall: Peptide stimulations targeted recently identified HLA-C-restricted CMV epitopes, whose presentation resists viral immunomodulation, together with well-studied HLA-B-restricted epitopes. Donor HLA type was relevant to the analysis, because carriage of CMV infection together with the matching HLA type was indicated by public TCR beta signatures. Paper-wide results and their limitations: The ex vivo response was dominated by HLA-C-restricted CMV-specific TCR beta clonotypes, which also provided the single most frequent clonotype in two of eight donors. Carriers of CMV infection plus the relevant HLA type were discriminated by the cumulative frequency of public TCR beta family members in the study cohort and in an independent roughly 350-donor cohort.

Read against the paper, the sample's treatment or condition label means: in vitro stimulation with specific CMV peptide epitopes to enrich CMV-specific T cells. Concerning this clonotype: Its binding antigen is unknown. Base qualities are missing; no much larger clone stands one base away.

Reading the germline V gene gives CDR1 SGHTA and CDR2 FQGNSA. There are 18 amino acids in the CDR3, from cysteine to phenylalanine inclusive. Only the CDR3 DNA stays, 54 bases, in frame from base 1. V trim: 4 bases; J trim: 3 bases; unmatched bases: 16. The sample was run on an Illumina HiSeq 1500. TCRdb cleaned the public reads at Q25 with fastp, built clones with MiXCR and kept in-frame beta chains. Every distinct CDR3 protein forms one entry, paired with its most common genes and DNA. Across this sample there are 900,000 to 950,000 distinct CDR3 sequences, with 30% to 40% seen only once. The ten largest clones represent about an eighth of the sample.

This TCR was sampled from a human donor in good health (CMV status not recorded). Some clones in this sample may be carry-over from other donors' samples. Here the sequenced sample was cultured CD8+ T cells from PBMCs, taken from culture after CMV antigen stimulation. The rearranged segments are TRBV7-2 and TRBJ2-3, with 7 junctional bases fitting TRBD1. CDR3 loop: CASSSRQGERMVTDTQYF. The nucleotide sequence reads TGTGCCAGCAGCTCCCGACAGGGTGAAAGGATGGTAACAGATACGCAGTATTTT.